These 13 T cell receptor beta chains share one sample of origin, sequenced in a study of a mutant IDH1 vaccine in newly diagnosed glioma. The sample's time point: baseline, week 1 (first vaccination visit). Specified treatment: pre-vaccination baseline after standard-of-care therapy. Sequencing used immunoSEQ multiplex PCR; TCRdb keeps in-frame clones, though not all of them. The table has about 50,000 clones, more than 80% seen once; the top ten hold around 2.4%. Sequenced material: PBMCs, taken from a glioma patient treated with radiotherapy, temozolomide or both. The origin of the receptors is a man aged 40-49 years with glioma.

This sequence joins TRBV18 and TRBJ1-2, with TRBD1 matching 7 bases. The CDR3 is 16 residues long. With 6 bases clipped from V and 4 bases from J, the junction kept 14 bases outside the gene matches. Germline loops: CDR1 KGHSH, CDR2 LQKENI. DNA for the CDR3: TGTGCCAGCTCCCAGACGGGGAAAGGGGGCAGCTATGGCTACACCTTC. It codes for CASSQTGKGGSYGYTF.

The chain employs TRBV6-1 and TRBJ1-2; a weak D match, TRBD1 (5 bases). Germline loops: CDR1 MNHNS, CDR2 SASEGT. Trimming took 4 bases from V and 6 from J, leaving 18 bases between them. The CDR3 extends over 15 amino acids. The CDR3, as DNA: TGTGCCAGCAGTGCTCCGGGACGGAGCCGGGATGGCTACACCTTC. Translated: CASSAPGRSRDGYTF.

The CDR3 loop reads CASRSGGSVGELFF. CDR3 DNA: TGTGCCAGTAGATCCGGCGGCAGTGTCGGGGAGCTGTTTTTT. V usage is TRBV19 and J usage is TRBJ2-2, with no clear D. This CDR3 has 14 amino acids. V lost 6 bases to trimming and J lost 7 bases, with 15 bases between them. The V gene's germline CDR1 is LNHDA and CDR2 SQIVND (reference sequence).

V gene TRBV2 combines with J gene TRBJ1-4; D not resolved. Trimming removed 8 bases at V and 0 bases at J, with 13 bases between. The CDR3 spans 15 residues. The V gene's germline CDR1 is SNHLY and CDR2 FYNNEI. The CDR3 coding sequence is TGTGCCAGCGTGGCGGAGATAGCAACTAATGAAAAACTGTTTTTT. The encoded protein is CASVAEIATNEKLFF. Drawing the rest from reference TRBV2 and TRBJ1-4, the complete variable domain is EPEVTQTPSHQVTQMGQEVILRCVPISNHLYFYWYRQILGQKVEFLVSFYNNEISEKSEIFDDQFSVERPDGSNFTLKIRSTKLEDSAMYFCASVAEIATNEKLFFGSGTQLSVL.

The chain employs TRBV4-3 and TRBJ2-2; TRBD1 aligns across 9 bases. Germline trimming cut 0 bases from V and 6 bases from J; bases unmatched to any gene: 8. CDR1 LGHNA and CDR2 YSLEER come from the germline V gene. This CDR3 has 17 residues. CDR3 bases: TGCGCCAGCAGCCAAGAAATGGGGACAGGGATCGCCGGGGAGCTGTTTTTT. This translates into CASSQEMGTGIAGELFF.

This sequence joins TRBV7-8 and TRBJ2-5; 7 bases match TRBD1. Germline values: CDR1 SGHVS, CDR2 FQNEAQ. V trimming: 5 bases; J trimming: 1 base; junction bases outside the gene matches: 4. The CDR3 length is 14 residues. CDR3 nucleotide sequence: TGTGCCAGCAGCGACAGGGATCGCCAAGAGACCCAGTACTTC. This gives the protein CASSDRDRQETQYF.

A single count supports this clone. The chain is built from TRBV5-1 and TRBJ1-2; TRBD1 is a possible D gene (5 bases). This CDR3 region has 13 residues. Germline loops: CDR1 SGHRS, CDR2 YFSETQ. Trimming pared 0 bases from V and 6 bases from J, leaving 9 bases between. CDR3 DNA: TGCGCCAGCAGCTTGGGCGGGGGGGATGGCTACACCTTC. Protein sequence: CASSLGGGDGYTF. The full variable domain, in which reference TRBV5-1 and TRBJ1-2 provide the parts outside the CDR3, is KAGVTQTPRYLIKTRGQQVTLSCSPISGHRSVSWYQQTPGQGLQFLFEYFSETQRNKGNFPGRFSGRQFSNSRSEMNVSTLELGDSALYLCASSLGGGDGYTFGSGTRLTVV.

V and J are TRBV6-5 and TRBJ2-2; tentative D call: TRBD1 (5 bases). Trimming cost V 0 bases and J 0 bases, with 8 bases left between them. Germline-derived CDR1 and CDR2 are MNHEY and SVGAGI. This CDR3 is 16 amino acids long. Here the CDR3 reads CASSYSPQANTGELFF. The CDR3 DNA follows: TGTGCCAGCAGTTACTCCCCACAGGCGAACACCGGGGAGCTGTTTTTT.

The chain is built from TRBV15 and TRBJ1-1; D may be TRBD1 (6 bases). CDR1 and CDR2 (germline): LNHNV, YYDKDF (reference sequence). CDR3 length: 12 residues. V shed 6 bases and J shed 7 bases, with 12 bases lying between them. Here the CDR3 reads CATSRGDVEAFF. Here the CDR3 DNA reads TGTGCCACCAGTAGGGGGGACGTTGAAGCTTTCTTT. The complete variable domain, with remaining parts taken from reference TRBV15 and TRBJ1-1, reads DAMVIQNPRYQVTQFGKPVTLSCSQTLNHNVMYWYQQKSSQAPKLLFHYYDKDFNNEADTPDNFQSRRPNTSFCFLDIRSPGLGDTAMYLCATSRGDVEAFFGQGTRLTVV.

The V gene is TRBV5-1, the J gene TRBJ1-2; TRBD1 agrees at 9 bases. Trimming at V came to 5 bases and at J to 4 bases, leaving 15 bases not matched to a gene. The CDR3 length is 17 residues. Germline assignment: CDR1 SGHRS and CDR2 YFSETQ. CDR3 nucleotides: TGCGCCAGCAGTTCAACCCCGGGACAGGGTGGGATCTATGGCTACACCTTC. This encodes CASSSTPGQGGIYGYTF.

J is TRBJ1-2 and V is TRBV4-1; 7 nucleotides align to TRBD1. The germline CDR1 and CDR2 sequences are MGHRA and YSYEKL. After removal of 0 bases from V and 4 bases from J, the junction contained 2 bases not matched to a gene. CDR3 length: 14 residues. CDR3 in DNA: TGCGCCAGCAGCCAAGACAGGGGGGGCTATGGCTACACCTTC. Protein: CASSQDRGGYGYTF.

This chain connects TRBV7-2 to TRBJ2-7; 9 positions match TRBD1. This CDR3 has 15 amino acids. Germline V gives CDR1 SGHTA, CDR2 FQGNSA. V gave up 1 base and J gave up 2 bases; unmatched junction bases: 3. Here the CDR3 reads CASSLVGTGTYEQYF. For the CDR3, the DNA is TGTGCCAGCAGCTTAGTCGGGACAGGGACCTACGAGCAGTACTTC.

The chain carries TRBV12-5 and TRBJ2-1; unclear D gene. This CDR3 has 13 residues. V gave up 0 bases and J gave up 8 bases, with 8 bases separating them. In germline, CDR1 is LGHNT, CDR2 FRNRAP. In DNA, the CDR3 is TGTGCTAGTGGTTTGGTGGTGGGTCATGAGCAGTTCTTC. This translates into CASGLVVGHEQFF.